This T cell receptor beta chain originates from a study of Tregs in tolerant kidney transplant recipients. V lost 5 bases, J lost 7 bases, and 4 bases stayed unmatched. This CDR3 is built from 14 residues. Germline V gene data show CDR1 as MNHEY and CDR2 as SMNVEV (reference sequence). On this clone itself: The antigen remains undetermined.

Some clones are missing from TCRdb's copy, which holds only in-frame ones; the method was immunoSEQ multiplex PCR. The repertoire includes roughly 69,000 clones, approximately 91% of them detected once, and more than 0.35% sits in the top ten. Points from the study as a whole: Some patients' samples used different primers over time, so nucleotide sequences weren't comparable. Expanding Tregs on activated donor B cells appeared to best identify donor-specific TCRbeta clones. No direct test of biological reproducibility was done here. Few patients were studied, so findings need validation in larger groups.

Material: CD4+ T cells from blood, obtained before the transplant. This clonotype was sampled from a human donor who received a combined kidney and bone marrow transplant. The chain combines TRBV27 with TRBJ2-2, with 10 bases fitting TRBD2. The CDR3 protein is CASSPGLARGELFF. CDR3 nucleotide sequence: TGTGCCAGCAGTCCGGGACTAGCGCGCGGGGAGCTGTTTTTT.